This TCR beta chain was sequenced during a study of blood T cell repertoires in COVID-19. In the study overall: Samples came from the United States, Italy and Spain, spanning acute and convalescent COVID-19. Sample material is recorded as cDNA or gDNA derived from T cells, B-cell-depleted T cells, or PBMCs.

The V and J ends lost 5 bases and 6 bases, in that order; junction bases with no gene match: 10. This CDR3 spans 15 amino acids. The germline CDR1 and CDR2 sequences are MNHEY and SMNVEV (reference sequence). Authors' processing steps: Nucleated cell number was recorded as an estimate derived from reference gene primer amplification. Sequenced by immunoSEQ multiplex PCR; TCRdb stores in-frame clones only, minus some. For V, J and clone size, that table is used; D and trimming come from the DNA. The data hold roughly 150,000 clones, with about 78% observed a single time. The chain uses TRBV27 and TRBJ1-1, with 9 bases matching TRBD1. This clonotype originated in a man aged 55-75 years who had recovered from COVID-19. The sequenced material came from peripheral blood. The CDR3 region has the DNA TGTGCCAGCAGTAAAACACAGGGGGCGGTCGCTGAAGCTTTCTTT. As protein: CASSKTQGAVAEAFF.